One and the same sample provided the 2 T cell receptor beta chains below, sequenced in a study of T cell responses to AZD1222 COVID-19 vaccine. Clones were read by immunoSEQ multiplex PCR, and TCRdb kept only the in-frame ones, dropping some. This table has around 130,000 clones, about 89% appearing once. Sequences were derived from peripheral blood, sampled 28 days after the second AZD1222 dose. Receptors originate from an adult who received the AZD1222 COVID-19 vaccine.

V is TRBV6-5 and J is TRBJ1-2; D gene uncertain. CDR1 is MNHEY, CDR2 SVGAGI, per germline. The CDR3 totals 14 residues. Trimming took off 6 bases at V and 2 bases at J, with 13 bases between the two ends. CDR3 DNA sequence: TGTGCCAGCAGACCCCCCGGCCTCAACTATGGCTACACCTTC. It yields the protein CASRPPGLNYGYTF.

DNA of the CDR3: TGTGCCAGCAGACCAACAGGGGGCGTAGGCTATGGCTACACCTTC. It is translated as CASRPTGGVGYGYTF. This chain links TRBV2 with TRBJ1-2; 9 positions match TRBD1. The CDR3 runs to 15 residues. The trim removed 6 bases at V and 4 bases at J, leaving 9 bases unmatched. Germline V CDR1 and CDR2: SNHLY, FYNNEI.